Each of the 26 T cell receptor beta chains below was sequenced from the same sample in a study of blood T cells in healthy people across ages. A sample-barcoded 5' primer and a J-beta primer mix were used in a second PCR of about 6 to 12 cycles. TCRdb ran MiXCR on the 5' RACE reads and lists one entry per CDR3 protein. Here the sample spans 900,000 to 950,000 distinct CDR3 sequences, roughly 28% being singletons. The sample was also linked to a second study, of T cells of mothers and their children.

The sequenced sample consisted of blood. These receptors originate from a woman aged 40-49 years in good health.

This clonotype was recorded many times. V and J are TRBV18 and TRBJ2-5; D is unresolved. V was trimmed by 1 base and J by 3 bases, leaving 6 bases between them. The CDR3 length is 13 residues. The V gene's germline CDR1 is KGHSH and CDR2 LQKENI. The CDR3 here is CASSPRQEETQYF. Written as DNA, the CDR3 is TGTGCCAGCTCACCACGCCAGGAAGAGACCCAGTACTTC. Looking up the rest from reference TRBV18 and TRBJ2-5 gives the full variable domain: NAGVMQNPRHLVRRRGQEARLRCSPMKGHSHVYWYRQLPEEGLKFMVYLQKENIIDESGMPKERFSAEFPKEGPSILRIQQVVRGDSAAYFCASSPRQEETQYFGPGTRLLVL.

V usage is TRBV6-5 and J usage is TRBJ1-2; 10 bases map to TRBD1. The ends lost 6 bases at V and 4 bases at J; junction bases unmatched: 8. Germline V CDR1 and CDR2: MNHEY, SVGAGI. The CDR3 loop spans 15 amino acids. CDR3 protein: CASSAPGQGIYGYTF. In DNA, the CDR3 is TGTGCCAGCAGCGCCCCGGGACAGGGGATCTATGGCTACACCTTC.

Ten or more counts support this clonotype. An end of the junction differs from the germline gene, which may be a read error. J is TRBJ2-7 and V is TRBV15; possibly TRBD1 for D (5 bases). Germline values: CDR1 LNHNV, CDR2 YYDKDF (reference sequence). CDR3 length equals 14 residues. The CDR3 DNA reads TGTGCCACCAGCAGAGAGACAGCCTCCCACGAGCAGTACTTC. Its protein product is CATSRETASHEQYF.

This clonotype was seen at least ten times. This rearrangement joins TRBV20-1 to TRBJ1-2; 10 bases line up with TRBD1. CDR3 length equals 16 residues. V trimming: 6 bases; J trimming: 5 bases; junction bases outside the gene matches: 15. Germline assignment: CDR1 DFQATT and CDR2 SNEGSKA (reference sequence). This chain's CDR3 is CSADSGTGEVGYGYTF. In DNA form, the CDR3 reads TGCAGTGCGGACTCCGGGACAGGGGAAGTAGGGTATGGCTACACCTTC.

This clonotype was observed a few times. CDR3 sequence (DNA): TGCAGTGCTAGCCCAGGGGTAGGCTACACCTTC. Its translation is CSASPGVGYTF. The genes are TRBV20-1 and TRBJ1-2, with a tentative D call TRBD1 (6 bases). The germline V gene encodes CDR1 DFQATT and CDR2 SNEGSKA (reference sequence). The CDR3 totals 11 residues. V gave up 3 bases and J gave up 8 bases, with 10 bases separating them.

This chain joins TRBV7-2 and TRBJ2-5; D may be TRBD2 (5 bases). The closer fit of TRBJ2-7 to the DNA end suggests the J call may be wrong. Germline V gene sequence: CDR1 SGHTA, CDR2 FQGNSA. This CDR3 is 13 amino acids long. CDR3 bases: TGTGCCAGCAGCTTGAACATGGACTGCGAGCAGTACTTC. The encoded protein is CASSLNMDCEQYF.

Many counts were recorded for this clonotype. This chain's CDR3 is CASSQVAGGPDTQYF. Here the CDR3 DNA reads TGCGCCAGCAGCCAAGTAGCGGGGGGGCCAGATACGCAGTATTTT. The chain joins TRBV4-3 to TRBJ2-3; 11 bases line up with TRBD2. The CDR3 is 15 amino acids. Germline CDR1 and CDR2: LGHNA and YSLEER. V lost 1 base, J lost 4 bases, and 1 base stayed unmatched.

In the case of this clonotype: At one end the junction does not follow the germline gene, possibly because of a read error. The rearrangement joins TRBV5-1 to TRBJ1-4; no firm D call. Germline V gene lookup returns CDR1 SGHRS and CDR2 YFSETQ. This CDR3 is built from 15 residues. As DNA, the CDR3 is TGCGCCAGCAGCAACCCAGGAGCAACTAATGAAAAACGGTTTTTT. It codes for CASSNPGATNEKRFF. Variable domain in full (rest from reference TRBV5-1 and TRBJ1-4): KAGVTQTPRYLIKTRGQQVTLSCSPISGHRSVSWYQQTPGQGLQFLFEYFSETQRNKGNFPGRFSGRQFSNSRSEMNVSTLELGDSALYLCASSNPGATNEKRFFGSGTQLSVL.

At least ten counts were recorded for this clonotype. This chain uses TRBV20-1 with TRBJ2-1; TRBD2 might be the D (7 bases). Trimming shortened V by 1 base and J by 10 bases, and 26 bases separated the two germline ends. This CDR3 is 17 amino acids long. Germline V lookup: CDR1 DFQATT, CDR2 SNEGSKA (reference sequence). As DNA, the CDR3 is TGCAGTGCTAGAGTTGAAGCCCGGGGGGCAAGGGAGTTGGAGCAGTTCTTC. Its translation is CSARVEARGARELEQFF.

Only one count was recorded for this clonotype. This may be a read error, as it is one base from a much larger clone. The V and J genes are TRBV6-4 and TRBJ2-1; tentative D call: TRBD2 (6 bases). The better agreement between TRBJ2-7 and the DNA end casts doubt on the J call. The CDR3 runs to 15 residues. Germline V lookup: CDR1 MRHNA, CDR2 SNTAGT. The CDR3 protein is CASSDKGGGNNEQYF. Here the CDR3 DNA reads TGTGCCAGCAGTGACAAGGGCGGCGGGAACAATGAGCAGTACTTC.

The V gene is TRBV2, the J gene TRBJ1-2; 9 nucleotides agree with TRBD1. The length of the CDR3 is 12 residues. Unmatched junction bases numbered 5, after V lost 7 bases and J lost 8 bases. Germline CDR1 and CDR2: SNHLY and FYNNEI. CDR3 sequence: CASIRQGDGYTF. In nucleotides, the CDR3 is TGTGCCAGCATTAGACAGGGGGACGGCTACACCTTC.

This sequence joins TRBV6-5 and TRBJ2-3; 7 bases fit TRBD1. Germline CDR1 MNHEY, CDR2 SVGAGI. Unmatched junction bases numbered 9, after V lost 6 bases and J lost 0 bases. This CDR3 contains 16 residues. The CDR3 sequence: CASSNRGQGSTDTQYF. CDR3 in DNA: TGTGCCAGCAGCAACAGGGGCCAGGGGAGCACAGATACGCAGTATTTT.

The CDR3 protein is CSAHWAGDSYEQYF. As DNA, the CDR3 is TGCAGTGCTCATTGGGCGGGGGACTCCTACGAGCAGTACTTC. The chain employs TRBV20-1 and TRBJ2-7; 7 bases fit TRBD2. Germline CDR1 DFQATT, CDR2 SNEGSKA (reference sequence). There are 14 residues in the CDR3. Unmatched junction bases numbered 7, after V lost 5 bases and J lost 0 bases.

The chain joins TRBV6-5 to TRBJ2-1, with 13 bases matching TRBD2. This CDR3 is 18 amino acids long. The trim removed 2 bases at V and 10 bases at J, leaving 14 bases unmatched. CDR1 and CDR2 (germline): MNHEY, SVGAGI. CDR3 nucleotide sequence: TGTGCCAGCAGTTACCCGAATTGGGGACTAGCGGGGACTGGGGAGCAGTTCTTC. Translated, it gives CASSYPNWGLAGTGEQFF.

The rearrangement links TRBV7-2 to TRBJ2-7; D remains ambiguous. The DNA matches TRBJ2-5 better at its end, which makes the J call doubtful. The germline gives CDR1 SGHTA, CDR2 FQGNSA. This CDR3 contains 14 residues. CDR3 in DNA: TGTGCCAGCAGCTTAGAAATGGGTTGCGAGACCCAGTACTTC. Residues: CASSLEMGCETQYF.

As concerns this clonotype: An end of the junction does not agree with germline; a read error may underlie this. The chain carries TRBV6-6 and TRBJ2-1; D may be TRBD2 (6 bases). Germline V gives CDR1 MNHNY, CDR2 SVGAGI (reference sequence). The CDR3 is made up of 15 amino acids. In nucleotides, the CDR3 is TGTGCCAGCATCATTCGGGGGTCCTCCTCCAATGAGCAGTTCTTC. Translation: CASIIRGSSSNEQFF.

On this clonotype itself: A much larger clone differs by one base, so this may be a read error. The chain combines TRBV6-5 with TRBJ2-7; 9 bases align to TRBD1. This CDR3 is built from 16 residues. Germline CDR1 and CDR2: MNHEY and SVGAGI. The CDR3 bases are TGTGTCAGCAGGTCCAGACAGGGGGGCTACTCCTACGAGCAGTACTTC. It translates to CVSRSRQGGYSYEQYF.

This clonotype occurred a few times. V usage is TRBV5-6 and J usage is TRBJ1-2; no clear D. The V end lost 0 bases, the J end lost 5 bases, and 11 bases lay between the germline ends. CDR1 is SGHDT and CDR2 is YYEEEE in the germline V gene. The CDR3 covers 14 residues. CDR3 sequence reads: CASSLASGIYGYTF. For the CDR3, the DNA is TGTGCCAGCAGCTTGGCCAGCGGTATTTATGGCTACACCTTC.

The chain is built from TRBV6-5 and TRBJ1-1, with TRBD1 as a possible D gene (5 bases). The CDR3 sequence is 16 residues long. V was clipped by 0 bases and J by 1 base, with 12 bases between them. CDR1 MNHEY and CDR2 SVGAGI come from the germline V gene. The CDR3 DNA is TGTGCCAGCAGTTACTCGACGTTCGGGGCGAACACTGAAGCTTTCTTT. Translation gives CASSYSTFGANTEAFF.

This clonotype came up many times. The gene calls are TRBV20-1 and TRBJ1-2; no clear D gene. Trimming took off 3 bases at V and 2 bases at J, with 7 bases between the two ends. CDR3 length: 12 residues. Germline-derived CDR1 and CDR2 are DFQATT and SNEGSKA (reference sequence). CDR3 nucleotide sequence: TGCAGTGCTAGCGAGTCCAACTATGGCTACACCTTC. Translating gives CSASESNYGYTF.

In DNA, the CDR3 is TGTGCCAGCAGATCAGGGGGTGGCTACGAGCAGTACTTC. It specifies CASRSGGGYEQYF. The V call is TRBV28, the J call TRBJ2-7, with 7 bases identical to TRBD1. Unmatched junction bases numbered 5, after V lost 6 bases and J lost 3 bases. CDR1 and CDR2 (germline): MDHEN, SYDVKM. The CDR3 is 13 residues long.

This chain uses TRBV12-3 or TRBV12-4 with TRBJ2-2; D is perhaps TRBD2 (7 bases). The germline V and J ends were trimmed by 6 bases and 4 bases, with 15 bases remaining between them. CDR3 length equals 15 residues. CDR3 protein: CASSPGGPVTGELFF. CDR3 nucleotides: TGTGCCAGCAGCCCGGGGGGCCCGGTCACCGGGGAGCTGTTTTTT.

The chain joins TRBV6-5 to TRBJ1-5; D not certain. The CDR3 length is 14 residues. Trimming stripped 2 bases from V and 3 bases from J, with 8 bases between. CDR1 is MNHEY, CDR2 SVGAGI, per germline. Here the CDR3 reads CASSYKDFNQPQHF. In DNA, the CDR3 is TGTGCCAGCAGTTACAAGGACTTCAATCAGCCCCAGCATTTT.

The chain employs TRBV3-1 and TRBJ1-1; 8 bases are a match to TRBD1. Unmatched junction bases numbered 7, after V lost 3 bases and J lost 1 base. The CDR3 has 16 amino acids. Germline V gene data show CDR1 as LGHDT and CDR2 as YNNKEL (reference sequence). The CDR3 region has the DNA TGTGCCAGCAGCCAGAGGGGGACAGGCCAGAACACTGAAGCTTTCTTT. Translated, it gives CASSQRGTGQNTEAFF.

The chain couples TRBV6-6 to TRBJ2-7, with no clear D. The ends were cut back, 5 bases at V and 3 bases at J, with 11 bases in the middle. This CDR3 contains 13 residues. Looked up from germline, CDR1 is MNHNY and CDR2 is SVGAGI (reference sequence). CDR3 protein: CASSHDEVYEQYF. The CDR3, as DNA: TGTGCCAGCAGTCACGACGAAGTCTACGAGCAGTACTTC.

A few counts support this clonotype. The rearrangement uses TRBV6-5 and TRBJ2-7; a possible D gene is TRBD2 (5 bases). From germline, CDR1 is MNHEY and CDR2 SVGAGI. Trimming left V 4 bases short and J 0 bases short, with 10 bases between. The CDR3 contains 14 residues. The DNA for the CDR3 is TGTGCCAGCAGTTGCGGGTTCCTCTCCTACGAGCAGTACTTC. Protein product: CASSCGFLSYEQYF.